Below, 27 T cell receptor beta chains from the same sample are listed, as sequenced in a study of cytomegalovirus exposure and HLA in healthy donors. Only in-frame clones appear in the TCRdb table, and some are missing; sequencing was by immunoSEQ multiplex PCR. Of hundreds of thousands of clones listed, roughly 84% are singletons. The sequenced material came from PBMCs. Receptor source: a man younger than 35 in good health and CMV-seropositive.

The chain couples TRBV5-4 to TRBJ2-2; 7 bases match TRBD2. Germline-derived CDR1 and CDR2 are SGHNT and YYREEE (reference sequence). V dropped 0 bases and J dropped 2; count of bases not matched to a gene: 4. This CDR3 region has 16 residues. The CDR3 here is CASSLERGRNTGELFF. The CDR3 DNA follows: TGTGCCAGCAGCTTGGAGCGGGGTCGAAACACCGGGGAGCTGTTTTTT. Supplemented by reference TRBV5-4 and TRBJ2-2, the full variable domain reads ETGVTQSPTHLIKTRGQQVTLRCSSQSGHNTVSWYQQALGQGPQFIFQYYREEENGRGNFPPRFSGLQFPNYSSELNVNALELDDSALYLCASSLERGRNTGELFFGEGSRLTVL.

The chain couples TRBV28 to TRBJ2-6; TRBD1 or TRBD2 may be the D gene (5 bases each). This CDR3 spans 15 amino acids. V was shortened by 5 bases and J by 0 bases, with 8 bases between the two germline ends. The germline V gene has CDR1 MDHEN and CDR2 SYDVKM. The chain's CDR3 is CASSTRGSGANVLTF. Written as DNA, the CDR3 is TGTGCCAGCAGTACTAGGGGCTCTGGGGCCAACGTCCTGACTTTC.

The chain links TRBV5-1 to TRBJ1-3, with unresolved D. V was clipped by 4 bases and J by 4 bases, with 6 bases between them. Germline V lookup: CDR1 SGHRS, CDR2 YFSETQ. This CDR3 spans 12 amino acids. The CDR3, as DNA: TGCGCCAGCAGCGTGGAGGGAAACACCATATATTTT. This codes for CASSVEGNTIYF.

CDR3 loop: CASSLGRNQPQHF. The DNA for the CDR3 is TGTGCCAGCAGTCTCGGGAGGAATCAGCCCCAGCATTTT. V and J are TRBV2 and TRBJ1-5; D uncertain. Germline V CDR1 and CDR2: SNHLY, FYNNEI. Trimming removed 5 bases from V and 4 bases from J, with 9 bases in between. The CDR3 runs 13 residues.

This clone was counted once. The V gene is TRBV7-2, the J gene TRBJ2-3; TRBD2 matches at 7 bases. The CDR3 length is 14 residues. V shed 7 bases, J shed 2 bases, and the junction held 6 bases outside the gene matches. Germline CDR1 and CDR2: SGHTA and FQGNSA. The CDR3: CASNRDYYTDTQYF. As DNA, the CDR3 is TGTGCCAGCAATCGGGACTACTACACAGATACGCAGTATTTT.

The chain employs TRBV11-2 and TRBJ2-7, with 7 positions matching TRBD1. Trimming at V came to 6 bases and at J to 7 bases, leaving 6 bases not matched to a gene. CDR1 SGHAT and CDR2 FQNNGV come from the germline V gene. The CDR3 is made up of 12 amino acids. CDR3 protein: CASSYDRDEQYF. In DNA, the CDR3 is TGTGCCAGCAGTTACGACAGGGATGAGCAGTACTTC.

The chain joins TRBV28 to TRBJ1-5, with 8 bases matching TRBD1. The germline V gene has CDR1 MDHEN and CDR2 SYDVKM. Unmatched junction bases numbered 7, after V lost 5 bases and J lost 1 base. The CDR3 is 16 residues long. DNA of the CDR3: TGTGCCAGCAGTCTCTGGACAGGGTTGAGCAATCAGCCCCAGCATTTT. This encodes CASSLWTGLSNQPQHF.

V and J are TRBV30 and TRBJ1-3; D is undetermined. Per the germline V gene, CDR1 is GTSNPN and CDR2 is SVGIG (reference sequence). Trimming left V 2 bases short and J 5 bases short, with 7 bases between. This CDR3 has 12 residues. CDR3 DNA sequence: TGTGCCTGGAGTCAAACCAGAAACACCATATATTTT. It is translated as CAWSQTRNTIYF.

The rearrangement joins TRBV19 to TRBJ1-2; D not resolved. Trimming stripped 3 bases from V and 7 bases from J, with 18 bases between. The CDR3 contains 15 residues. The V gene's germline CDR1 is LNHDA and CDR2 SQIVND (reference sequence). CDR3 in DNA: TGTGCCAGTAGTATGGATACCCGGACCGTTTTTGGCTACACCTTC. It is translated as CASSMDTRTVFGYTF. Full variable domain (remainder filled in from reference TRBV19 and TRBJ1-2): DGGITQSPKYLFRKEGQNVTLSCEQNLNHDAMYWYRQDPGQGLRLIYYSQIVNDFQKGDIAEGYSVSREKKESFPLTVTSAQKNPTAFYLCASSMDTRTVFGYTFGSGTRLTVV.

This clone was seen a single time. The V and J genes are TRBV9 and TRBJ1-2; no reliable D call. This CDR3 has 13 residues. The V and J ends lost 3 bases and 1 base respectively, with 7 bases between them. Germline CDR1 is SGDLS and CDR2 is YYNGEE. CDR3 sequence: CASSGNRNYGYTF. The CDR3 DNA reads TGTGCCAGCAGCGGAAACCGTAACTATGGCTACACCTTC.

The chain links TRBV28 to TRBJ2-1; 8 bases fit TRBD2. J was trimmed by 9 bases and V by 2 bases; bases with no gene match: 6. This CDR3 contains 14 residues. The germline V gene has CDR1 MDHEN and CDR2 SYDVKM. The DNA for the CDR3 is TGTGCCAGCAGTTTAGGACTAGCAGTAACTGAGCAGTTCTTC. It encodes CASSLGLAVTEQFF.

This sequence joins TRBV7-9 and TRBJ2-7; D unclear. CDR3 length: 13 residues. V dropped 2 bases and J dropped 1 base, with 6 bases sitting between them. CDR1 is SEHNR and CDR2 is FQNEAQ in the germline V gene (reference sequence). The CDR3 DNA is TGTGCCAGCAGCTTACACGGGTCCTACGAGCAGTACTTC. This gives the protein CASSLHGSYEQYF.

The chain is built from TRBV2 and TRBJ2-3; D possibly corresponds to TRBD1 (5 bases). The CDR3 sequence is 19 residues long. Per germline, CDR1 SNHLY and CDR2 FYNNEI. V lost 0 bases and J lost 5, with 24 bases in between. The CDR3 sequence: CASSEALILLGSRGDTQYF. CDR3 DNA sequence: TGTGCCAGCAGTGAAGCACTCATCCTTCTCGGGTCTAGGGGAGATACGCAGTATTTT.

This clone came up a few times. J is TRBJ1-1 and V is TRBV14; no clear D gene. Per germline, CDR1 SGHDN and CDR2 FVKESK. This CDR3 has 13 residues. Trimming removed 4 bases from V and 7 bases from J, with 13 bases in between. The DNA of the CDR3 is TGTGCCAGCAGCCCCCAATATAAAAGTGAAGCTTTCTTT. Residues: CASSPQYKSEAFF.

J is TRBJ1-1 and V is TRBV2, with TRBD1 as a possible D gene (5 bases). CDR3 length: 15 amino acids. The V and J ends lost 6 bases and 2 bases respectively, with 16 bases between them. Germline-derived CDR1 and CDR2 are SNHLY and FYNNEI. The CDR3 region is CASRARGDVNTEAFF. The CDR3 nucleotides are TGTGCCAGCAGGGCCCGGGGCGATGTAAACACTGAAGCTTTCTTT. The full variable domain, with the rest looked up from reference TRBV2 and TRBJ1-1, is EPEVTQTPSHQVTQMGQEVILRCVPISNHLYFYWYRQILGQKVEFLVSFYNNEISEKSEIFDDQFSVERPDGSNFTLKIRSTKLEDSAMYFCASRARGDVNTEAFFGQGTRLTVV.

This chain uses TRBV11-2 with TRBJ2-7, with D perhaps TRBD1 (6 bases). CDR1 is SGHAT, CDR2 FQNNGV, per germline. V dropped 1 base and J dropped 5 bases, with 12 bases sitting between them. The CDR3 extends over 14 amino acids. CDR3 sequence (DNA): TGTGCCAGCAGCTTAGGGCAGGGGTGGGACGAGCAGTACTTC. Translating it yields CASSLGQGWDEQYF.

The chain employs TRBV19 and TRBJ1-2, with a weak D call TRBD1 (6 bases). Trimming removed 4 bases from V and 3 bases from J, with 12 bases in between. Germline assignment: CDR1 LNHDA and CDR2 SQIVND (reference sequence). This CDR3 is 14 amino acids long. The CDR3 sequence: CASSKPGADYGYTF. As DNA, the CDR3 is TGTGCCAGTAGTAAACCAGGGGCGGACTATGGCTACACCTTC.

The J gene is TRBJ2-1, the V gene TRBV29-1; 7 bases are a match to TRBD2. Germline V gives CDR1 SQVTM, CDR2 ANQGSEA. The CDR3 extends over 17 amino acids. V lost 0 bases, J lost 0 bases, and 8 bases stayed unmatched. The CDR3 protein is CSVEDLPSGLSYNEQFF. In nucleotides, the CDR3 is TGCAGCGTTGAAGATCTGCCTAGCGGCCTCTCCTACAATGAGCAGTTCTTC.

The chain links TRBV4-3 to TRBJ1-2, with 8 bases aligning to TRBD1. The CDR3 spans 15 residues. CDR1 is LGHNA, CDR2 YSLEER, per germline. V shed 0 bases, J shed 7 bases, and the junction held 7 bases outside the gene matches. The DNA for the CDR3 is TGCGCCAGCAGCCAAGAAGTCAGGGGGCGAGGTGGCTACACCTTC. Translating gives CASSQEVRGRGGYTF.

This clone was seen a few times. This chain links TRBV4-1 with TRBJ1-1; D gene uncertain. CDR1 MGHRA and CDR2 YSYEKL come from the germline V gene. Trimming removed 5 bases from V and 4 bases from J, with 8 bases in between. This CDR3 is 12 amino acids long. In DNA, the CDR3 is TGCGCCAGCAGCTCCCGAAGCACTGAAGCTTTCTTT. Residues: CASSSRSTEAFF.

This clone was picked up one time. The chain links TRBV10-2 to TRBJ1-1, with D maybe TRBD1 (5 bases). V was cut by 3 bases and J by 11 bases, with 19 bases left in between. There are 14 residues in the CDR3. Germline values: CDR1 WSHSY, CDR2 SAAADI. The CDR3 sequence: CASSDNTGRVDAFF. CDR3 DNA sequence: TGCGCCAGCAGTGACAATACTGGCAGGGTTGATGCTTTCTTT.

The rearrangement uses TRBV18 and TRBJ2-1; unclear D gene. The V end was cut by 6 bases, the J end by 5 bases, with 5 bases between. The CDR3 has 11 amino acids. CDR1 and CDR2 from the germline V gene are KGHSH and LQKENI. The CDR3 protein is CASSTNNEQFF. CDR3 coding DNA: TGTGCCAGCTCCACCAACAATGAGCAGTTCTTC.

J is TRBJ2-7 and V is TRBV20-1, with D hard to call. With 6 bases removed from V and 0 bases from J, the gap between germline ends came to 6 bases. The CDR3 has 11 amino acids. CDR1 and CDR2 (germline): DFQATT, SNEGSKA (reference sequence). The CDR3 DNA reads TGCAGTGCCCCCGACTCCTACGAGCAGTACTTC. Translating it yields CSAPDSYEQYF.

J is TRBJ2-6 and V is TRBV28; the match to TRBD2 covers 7 bases. The V gene end was trimmed by 5 bases and the J gene end by 0 bases; junction bases not matched to a gene: 4. The CDR3 spans 16 residues. Germline V gene sequence: CDR1 MDHEN, CDR2 SYDVKM. The DNA for the CDR3 is TGTGCCAGCAGTGCTAGCGGTAGCTCTGGGGCCAACGTCCTGACTTTC. Its translation is CASSASGSSGANVLTF.

CDR3 bases: TGTGCCAGCAGTAACCCAGGACAGGGGGCCGAACAGCCCCAGCATTTT. Its protein product is CASSNPGQGAEQPQHF. The chain is built from TRBV2 and TRBJ1-5; 11 bases fit TRBD1. CDR1 is SNHLY and CDR2 is FYNNEI in the germline V gene. V shed 5 bases, J shed 7 bases, and the junction held 10 bases outside the gene matches. The CDR3 extends over 16 amino acids. Looking up the rest from reference TRBV2 and TRBJ1-5 gives the full variable domain: EPEVTQTPSHQVTQMGQEVILRCVPISNHLYFYWYRQILGQKVEFLVSFYNNEISEKSEIFDDQFSVERPDGSNFTLKIRSTKLEDSAMYFCASSNPGQGAEQPQHFGDGTRLSIL.

Written as DNA, the CDR3 is TGTGCCAGCAGCTTAGTTAGTTTTCCTTACGAGCAGTACTTC. Its protein product is CASSLVSFPYEQYF. The J gene is TRBJ2-7, the V gene TRBV11-2, with unresolved D. CDR1 is SGHAT and CDR2 is FQNNGV in the germline V gene. The CDR3 is made up of 14 amino acids. The V end was cut by 1 base, the J end by 4 bases, with 11 bases between. The whole variable domain, filled in from reference TRBV11-2 and TRBJ2-7, reads EAGVAQSPRYKIIEKRQSVAFWCNPISGHATLYWYQQILGQGPKLLIQFQNNGVVDDSQLPKDRFSAERLKGVDSTLKIQPAKLEDSAVYLCASSLVSFPYEQYFGPGTRLTVT.

This clone showed up just a few times. The chain combines TRBV5-5 with TRBJ1-5; D may be TRBD1 (6 bases). The CDR3 spans 15 residues. V was pared by 2 bases and J by 6 bases, with 15 bases between. Germline V gene sequence: CDR1 SGHKS, CDR2 YYEKEE (reference sequence). CDR3 sequence: CASSFGPRDTQPQHF. In DNA form, the CDR3 reads TGTGCCAGCAGCTTCGGGCCCAGGGACACTCAGCCCCAGCATTTT.